The 25 T cell receptor beta chains reported below all come from one sample, sequenced in a study of blood T cell repertoires in COVID-19. Method: immunoSEQ multiplex PCR; TCRdb's copy keeps in-frame clones and lacks some. This repertoire shows tens of thousands of clones, roughly 80% found once; its top ten account for about 4.4%. The specimen was peripheral blood. The receptor source for this set is a woman at least 80 years old with active or convalescent COVID-19.

The chain carries TRBV3-1 (or the pseudogene TRBV3-2) and TRBJ2-5; 7 bases line up with TRBD2. The CDR3 contains 20 residues. Germline values: CDR1 LGHDT, CDR2 YNNKEL (reference sequence). The V and J ends lost 4 bases and 5 bases, in that order; junction bases with no gene match: 25. The CDR3 DNA reads TGTGCCAGCAGCCCCCGGCGGGATCCCGGACTAGGCAAGATCGGGGAGACCCAGTACTTC. Translated, it gives CASSPRRDPGLGKIGETQYF.

The chain links TRBV5-1 to TRBJ1-2, with TRBD1 matching over 10 bases. Unmatched junction bases numbered 11, after V lost 4 bases and J lost 5 bases. There are 16 residues in the CDR3. CDR1 is SGHRS and CDR2 is YFSETQ in the germline V gene. The CDR3 nucleotides are TGCGCCAGCAGCGGACGCCGGGACAGGGGATCTTATGGCTACACCTTC. This gives the protein CASSGRRDRGSYGYTF.

This clone was recorded a few times. This chain joins TRBV20-1 and TRBJ1-6; tentative D call: TRBD1 (5 bases). Trimming shortened V by 0 bases and J by 15 bases, and 6 bases separated the two germline ends. This CDR3 is 10 amino acids long. Germline V gene data show CDR1 as DFQATT and CDR2 as SNEGSKA (reference sequence). The CDR3 coding sequence is TGCAGTGCTAGAGATAGGGGCCTCCACTTT. Amino acids: CSARDRGLHF.

As DNA, the CDR3 is TGTGCCAGCAGCCTGAGGGACTACTTCCTAGATACGCAGTATTTT. This translates into CASSLRDYFLDTQYF. J is TRBJ2-3 and V is TRBV5-5, with 7 bases fitting TRBD2. With 4 bases clipped from V and 5 bases from J, the junction kept 10 bases outside the gene matches. Germline V lookup: CDR1 SGHKS, CDR2 YYEKEE (reference sequence). The CDR3 consists of 15 residues.

This sequence joins TRBV11-3 and TRBJ2-4; D unresolved. V was cut by 5 bases and J by 0 bases, with 14 bases left in between. Germline V gene data show CDR1 as SGHNT and CDR2 as YENEEA. CDR3 length: 16 residues. CDR3 sequence reads: CASSPLGGLAKNIQYF. In DNA form, the CDR3 reads TGTGCCAGCAGCCCTCTAGGTGGTTTAGCCAAAAACATTCAGTACTTC.

This clone has more than one count but fewer than ten. The chain is built from TRBV5-5 and TRBJ1-6, with 7 nucleotides matching TRBD1. The CDR3 totals 15 residues. V shed 1 base and J 4 bases; nucleotides not matched to a gene: 2. CDR1 is SGHKS, CDR2 YYEKEE, per germline (reference sequence). The CDR3: CASSLLGQYNSPLHF. In DNA form, the CDR3 reads TGTGCCAGCAGCTTGCTGGGACAGTATAATTCACCCCTCCACTTT. Variable domain in full (rest from reference TRBV5-5 and TRBJ1-6): DAGVTQSPTHLIKTRGQQVTLRCSPISGHKSVSWYQQVLGQGPQFIFQYYEKEERGRGNFPDRFSARQFPNYSSELNVNALLLGDSALYLCASSLLGQYNSPLHFGNGTRLTVT.

This clone was seen only a few times. The chain carries TRBV4-3 and TRBJ2-5; the D gene is possibly TRBD1 (6 bases). Trimming pared 1 base from V and 0 bases from J, leaving 12 bases between. The CDR3 spans 16 residues. Germline V gene lookup returns CDR1 LGHNA and CDR2 YSLEER. The CDR3 region has the DNA TGCGCCAGCAGCCAAGGCCTCCGGACAGACCAAGAGACCCAGTACTTC. It specifies CASSQGLRTDQETQYF.

The genes are TRBV5-4 and TRBJ2-6; D remains unclear. The length of the CDR3 is 13 residues. Germline CDR1 reads SGHNT; CDR2 reads YYREEE (reference sequence). V gave up 3 bases and J gave up 2 bases, with 3 bases separating them. The CDR3: CASSSAGANVLTF. CDR3 sequence (DNA): TGTGCCAGCAGCTCGGCTGGGGCCAACGTCCTGACTTTC.

The chain carries TRBV6-5 and TRBJ1-2; 7 positions match TRBD1. The CDR3 loop spans 14 amino acids. With V trimmed by 6 bases and J by 4 bases, 8 bases remained unmatched. The germline V gene encodes CDR1 MNHEY and CDR2 SVGAGI. The CDR3 reads CASRSEGGGYGYTF. Here the CDR3 DNA reads TGTGCCAGCAGAAGTGAAGGGGGCGGCTATGGCTACACCTTC.

CDR3 sequence: CAWSSGFTGELFF. CDR3 nucleotide sequence: TGTGCCTGGTCAAGCGGATTCACCGGGGAGCTGTTTTTT. The chain couples TRBV30 to TRBJ2-2; TRBD2 is a possible D gene (5 bases). The CDR3 runs 13 residues. V lost 5 bases and J 4 bases, leaving 11 bases between the germline ends. CDR1 and CDR2 (germline): GTSNPN, SVGIG (reference sequence).

This chain joins TRBV6-5 and TRBJ2-7, with 8 nucleotides matching TRBD1. The CDR3 covers 13 residues. V shed 5 bases and J 3 bases; nucleotides not matched to a gene: 3. Germline V gives CDR1 MNHEY, CDR2 SVGAGI. In DNA form, the CDR3 reads TGTGCCAGCAGTACCGACAGGGGCTACGAGCAGTACTTC. Translating it yields CASSTDRGYEQYF.

The chain combines TRBV20-1 with TRBJ2-2; D is unresolved. The germline V and J ends were trimmed by 3 bases and 5 bases, with 7 bases remaining between them. The CDR3 has 12 residues. CDR1 is DFQATT and CDR2 is SNEGSKA in the germline V gene (reference sequence). CDR3 sequence reads: CSASRPTGELFF. The CDR3 DNA reads as TGCAGTGCTAGTCGTCCTACCGGGGAGCTGTTTTTT.

The V call is TRBV4-2, the J call TRBJ2-3; the D gene is possibly TRBD2 (5 bases). V gave up 4 bases and J gave up 0 bases, with 14 bases separating them. CDR1 and CDR2 (germline): LGHNA, YNFKEQ. There are 16 residues in the CDR3. This chain's CDR3 is CASSLGEQTSTDTQYF. CDR3 DNA sequence: TGTGCCAGCAGCCTCGGGGAGCAGACTAGCACAGATACGCAGTATTTT.

J is TRBJ2-5 and V is TRBV11-2, with D perhaps TRBD2 (7 bases). CDR1 and CDR2 (germline): SGHAT, FQNNGV. The CDR3 has 16 residues. Deletions cut 1 base from V and 1 base from J, with 13 bases between. CDR3 sequence (DNA): TGTGCCAGCAGCTTAGCGGGGGGCCTGGCCCAAGAGACCCAGTACTTC. Protein sequence: CASSLAGGLAQETQYF.

The J gene is TRBJ1-6, the V gene TRBV6-5; D is uncertain. The CDR3 totals 15 residues. Germline V gene lookup returns CDR1 MNHEY and CDR2 SVGAGI. Trimming removed 6 bases from V and 8 bases from J, with 17 bases in between. The CDR3, as DNA: TGTGCCAGCAGCTACCGTCGTGTTCGCGATTCACCCCTCCACTTT. Protein product: CASSYRRVRDSPLHF.

This chain uses TRBV5-5 with TRBJ1-1; TRBD1 is a possible D gene (5 bases). CDR1 is SGHKS, CDR2 YYEKEE, per germline (reference sequence). The CDR3 is 16 residues long. V lost 0 bases to trimming and J lost 1 base, with 13 bases between them. The CDR3, as DNA: TGTGCCAGCAGCTTGGGACCGGGCGGGGGGAACACTGAAGCTTTCTTT. This gives the protein CASSLGPGGGNTEAFF. Full variable domain (missing parts from reference TRBV5-5 and TRBJ1-1): DAGVTQSPTHLIKTRGQQVTLRCSPISGHKSVSWYQQVLGQGPQFIFQYYEKEERGRGNFPDRFSARQFPNYSSELNVNALLLGDSALYLCASSLGPGGGNTEAFFGQGTRLTVV.

The CDR3 is CASRGTGPAQQYF. The CDR3 DNA reads TGTGCCAGCAGGGGGACAGGGCCTGCGCAGCAGTACTTC. The chain is built from TRBV6-5 and TRBJ2-7; 9 bases agree with TRBD1. J was trimmed by 8 bases and V by 6 bases; bases with no gene match: 8. CDR1 is MNHEY, CDR2 SVGAGI, per germline. The CDR3 sequence is 13 residues long.

The chain uses TRBV30 and TRBJ2-3; 15 positions agree with TRBD2. This CDR3 contains 19 residues. With 2 bases clipped from V and 2 bases from J, the junction kept 11 bases outside the gene matches. Per the germline V gene, CDR1 is GTSNPN and CDR2 is SVGIG (reference sequence). The CDR3 loop is CAWSLTRTSGGATTDTQYF. The DNA of the CDR3 is TGTGCCTGGAGTCTTACTAGGACTAGCGGGGGGGCCACCACAGATACGCAGTATTTT.

This clone was seen only a few times. The rearrangement links TRBV30 to TRBJ1-4, with TRBD1 matching over 9 bases. The ends lost 8 bases at V and 7 bases at J; junction bases unmatched: 8. The CDR3 runs 13 residues. From germline, CDR1 is GTSNPN and CDR2 SVGIG (reference sequence). The CDR3 bases are TGTGCCGGGTGGGGGACAGGGTCTGAAAAACTGTTTTTT. This sequence encodes CAGWGTGSEKLFF.

The chain combines TRBV19 with TRBJ2-7; 9 bases line up with TRBD1. The trim removed 4 bases at V and 7 bases at J, leaving 11 bases unmatched. The CDR3 length is 15 residues. Germline CDR1 LNHDA, CDR2 SQIVND (reference sequence). This chain's CDR3 is CASSRSVGTGSEQYF. In DNA, the CDR3 is TGTGCCAGTAGTAGGTCGGTAGGGACAGGGAGTGAGCAGTACTTC.

The rearrangement joins TRBV15 to TRBJ2-1, with D perhaps matching TRBD2 (5 bases). This CDR3 comprises 12 residues. Trimming left V 3 bases short and J 8 bases short, with 8 bases between. Germline V CDR1 and CDR2: LNHNV, YYDKDF (reference sequence). The CDR3 reads CATSRTTHEQFF. CDR3 DNA: TGTGCCACCAGCAGGACTACCCATGAGCAGTTCTTC.

This rearrangement joins TRBV5-1 to TRBJ2-5; 8 bases align to TRBD2. In germline, CDR1 is SGHRS, CDR2 YFSETQ. The V segment lost 4 bases and the J segment 1 base; nucleotides outside the gene matches: 3. The CDR3 is 14 residues long. Here the CDR3 reads CASSPGGGQETQYF. The DNA for the CDR3 is TGCGCCAGCAGCCCGGGGGGGGGCCAAGAGACCCAGTACTTC.

V gene TRBV5-1 combines with J gene TRBJ1-3; D is perhaps TRBD1 (5 bases). Trimming removed 1 base from V and 0 bases from J, with 8 bases in between. The V gene's germline CDR1 is SGHRS and CDR2 YFSETQ. The CDR3 is 15 amino acids. CDR3 DNA sequence: TGCGCCAGCAGCTTGCAGGGTGGCTCTGGAAACACCATATATTTT. Translating gives CASSLQGGSGNTIYF.

This clone was seen only a few times. The chain links TRBV28 to TRBJ2-7; D is possibly TRBD1 (6 bases). Trimming removed 5 bases at V and 3 bases at J, with 14 bases between. The length of the CDR3 is 14 residues. CDR1 MDHEN and CDR2 SYDVKM come from the germline V gene. DNA of the CDR3: TGTGCCAGCAGTACGGGTGCAGGGGTCTACGAGCAGTACTTC. Translated: CASSTGAGVYEQYF.

This rearrangement joins TRBV10-3 to TRBJ1-5, with a weak D call TRBD1 (5 bases). This CDR3 is 15 amino acids long. The ends were cut back, 4 bases at V and 1 base at J, with 11 bases in the middle. Looked up from germline, CDR1 is ENHRY and CDR2 is SYGVKD. In DNA form, the CDR3 reads TGTGCCATCAGTGCGACAGCCGTCAGCAATCAGCCCCAGCATTTT. The encoded protein is CAISATAVSNQPQHF.